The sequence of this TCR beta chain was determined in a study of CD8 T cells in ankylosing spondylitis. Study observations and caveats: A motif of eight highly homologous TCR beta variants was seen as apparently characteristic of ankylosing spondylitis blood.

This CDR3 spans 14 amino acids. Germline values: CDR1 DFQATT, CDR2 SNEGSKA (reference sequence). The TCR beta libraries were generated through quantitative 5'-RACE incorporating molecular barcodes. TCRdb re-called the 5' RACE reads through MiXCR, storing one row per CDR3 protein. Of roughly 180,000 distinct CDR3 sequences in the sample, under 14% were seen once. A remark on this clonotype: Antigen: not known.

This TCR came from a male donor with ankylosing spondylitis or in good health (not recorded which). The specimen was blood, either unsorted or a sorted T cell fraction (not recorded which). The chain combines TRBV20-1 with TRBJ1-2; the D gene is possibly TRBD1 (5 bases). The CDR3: CFWGRAPGDYGYTF. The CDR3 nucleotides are TGCTTCTGGGGCCGGGCTCCAGGCGACTATGGCTACACCTTC.